The clone carrying this T cell receptor (beta chain) was seen repeatedly, ten times or more. What it binds is unknown. Amplification of the TCR beta CDR3 regions used RNA transcripts (as template). Second-round multiplex PCR came after first-round RT-PCR with HTBI primers. In TCRdb, the multiplex PCR reads were re-called with MiXCR into one record per CDR3 protein. There are under 800,000 distinct CDR3 sequences in the sample; about 20% occur only once, and approximately 7% lies in the top ten. This sample was taken from a study of Graves' ophthalmopathy and Graves' hyperthyroidism. This CDR3 has 11 residues. Trimming cost V 2 bases and J 9 bases, with 5 bases left between them. CDR1 is MNHEY, CDR2 SVGEGT, per germline. Findings and caveats of the study: With a specificity of around 77% and a sensitivity of about 71%, the model predicted ophthalmopathy progression.

This rearrangement joins TRBV6-2 or TRBV6-3 to TRBJ2-4; D unresolved. Source material: peripheral blood. This receptor was identified in a woman between 18 and 29 years old with stable Graves' hyperthyroidism. Some clones in this sample may be carry-over from other donors' samples. CDR3 DNA sequence: TGTGCCAGCAGTTACGTGTCCATTCAGTACTTC. It specifies CASSYVSIQYF.